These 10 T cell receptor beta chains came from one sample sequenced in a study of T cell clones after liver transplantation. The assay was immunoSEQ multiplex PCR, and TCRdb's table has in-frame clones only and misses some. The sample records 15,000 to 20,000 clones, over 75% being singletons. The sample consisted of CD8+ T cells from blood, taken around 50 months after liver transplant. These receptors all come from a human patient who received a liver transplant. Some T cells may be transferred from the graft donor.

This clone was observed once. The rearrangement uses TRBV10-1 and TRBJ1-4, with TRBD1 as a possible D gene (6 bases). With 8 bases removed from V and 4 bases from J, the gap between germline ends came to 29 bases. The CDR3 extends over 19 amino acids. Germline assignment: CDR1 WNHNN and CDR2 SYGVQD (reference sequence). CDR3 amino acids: CASPETGRLLGRLNEKLFF. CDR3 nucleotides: TGCGCCAGCCCCGAGACAGGTAGACTGTTAGGCCGCCTTAATGAAAAACTGTTTTTT.

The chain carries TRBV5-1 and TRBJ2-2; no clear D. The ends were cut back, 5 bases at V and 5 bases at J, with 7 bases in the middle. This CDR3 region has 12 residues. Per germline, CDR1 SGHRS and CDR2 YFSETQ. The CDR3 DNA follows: TGCGCCAGCAGGAAGGTTACCGGGGAGCTGTTTTTT. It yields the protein CASRKVTGELFF.

CDR3 sequence (DNA): TGTGCCAGCTCAAGGCAGGGGGGGCATAACTATGGCTACACCTTC. Translating it yields CASSRQGGHNYGYTF. The V call is TRBV6-6, the J call TRBJ1-2; 7 bases are shared with TRBD1. Trimming cost V 8 bases and J 1 base; bases outside gene matches: 10. The germline V gene has CDR1 MNHNY and CDR2 SVGAGI (reference sequence). The CDR3 spans 15 residues.

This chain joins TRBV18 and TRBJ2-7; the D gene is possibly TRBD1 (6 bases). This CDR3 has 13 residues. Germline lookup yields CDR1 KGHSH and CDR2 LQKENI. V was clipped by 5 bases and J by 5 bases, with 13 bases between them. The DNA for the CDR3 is TGTGCCAGCTCAATGAGGACAGAAGACGAGCAGTACTTC. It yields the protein CASSMRTEDEQYF.

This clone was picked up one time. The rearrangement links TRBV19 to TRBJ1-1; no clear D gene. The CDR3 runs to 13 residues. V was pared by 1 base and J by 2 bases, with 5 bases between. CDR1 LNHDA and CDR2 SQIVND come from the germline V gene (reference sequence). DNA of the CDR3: TGTGCCAGTAGTATAGGGGGAAACACTGAAGCTTTCTTT. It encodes CASSIGGNTEAFF.

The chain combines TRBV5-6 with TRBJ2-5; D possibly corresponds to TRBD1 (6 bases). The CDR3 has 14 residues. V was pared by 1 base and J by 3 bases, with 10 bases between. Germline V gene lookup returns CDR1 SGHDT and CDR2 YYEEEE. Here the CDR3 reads CASSLTYREETQYF. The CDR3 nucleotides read TGTGCCAGCAGCTTGACCTACAGGGAAGAGACCCAGTACTTC.

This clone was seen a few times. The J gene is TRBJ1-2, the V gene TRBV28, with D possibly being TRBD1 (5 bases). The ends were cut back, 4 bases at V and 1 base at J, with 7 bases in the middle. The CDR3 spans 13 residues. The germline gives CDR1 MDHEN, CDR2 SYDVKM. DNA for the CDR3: TGTGCCAGCAGTTCGACAGATAACTATGGCTACACCTTC. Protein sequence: CASSSTDNYGYTF.

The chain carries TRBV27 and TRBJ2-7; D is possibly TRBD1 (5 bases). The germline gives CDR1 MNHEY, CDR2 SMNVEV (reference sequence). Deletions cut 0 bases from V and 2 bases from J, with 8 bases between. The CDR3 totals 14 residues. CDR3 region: CASSLSAGTYEQYF. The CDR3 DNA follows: TGTGCCAGCAGTTTATCGGCAGGGACCTACGAGCAGTACTTC.

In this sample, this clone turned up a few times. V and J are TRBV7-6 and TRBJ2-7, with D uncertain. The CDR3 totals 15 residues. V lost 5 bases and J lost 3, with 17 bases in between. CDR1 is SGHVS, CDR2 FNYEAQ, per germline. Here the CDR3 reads CASSPPEGSNYEQYF. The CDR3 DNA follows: TGTGCCAGCAGCCCACCGGAAGGGTCCAACTACGAGCAGTACTTC.

In nucleotides, the CDR3 is TGTGCCAGCAGCTTAGGTCGGGGGGCAAGGACTGAAGCTTTCTTT. This translates into CASSLGRGARTEAFF. The chain uses TRBV7-2 and TRBJ1-1, with D maybe TRBD1 (6 bases). V was pared by 1 base and J by 5 bases, with 14 bases between. CDR1 SGHTA and CDR2 FQGNSA come from the germline V gene. The CDR3 consists of 15 residues. The full variable domain, in which reference TRBV7-2 and TRBJ1-1 provide the parts outside the CDR3, is GAGVSQSPSNKVTEKGKDVELRCDPISGHTALYWYRQSLGQGLEFLIYFQGNSAPDKSGLPSDRFSAERTGGSVSTLTIQRTQQEDSAVYLCASSLGRGARTEAFFGQGTRLTVV.